These 30 T cell receptor beta chains share one sample of origin, sequenced in a study of spatial heterogeneity in lung cancer. TCRdb independently ran MiXCR on the 5' RACE reads; one entry per CDR3 protein. The table has about 2,500 distinct CDR3 sequences, around 30% seen once. This sample's time point: blood at routine non-recurrence follow-up after resection. Specimen: PBMCs, collected at follow-up. Source of these receptors: a male donor with early-stage non-small cell lung cancer.

As for this clonotype: A library prepared for alpha chains yielded this beta chain as an off-target read; its size is of little meaning. The chain employs TRBV4-1 and TRBJ2-7, with D tentatively TRBD1 or TRBD2 (5 bases each). The V gene lost 5 bases and the J gene lost 2 bases, with 34 bases spanning the gap. The CDR3 length is 21 residues. Germline V gene lookup returns CDR1 MGHRA and CDR2 YSYEKL. The CDR3 bases are TGCGCCAGCAGCGCCAAGATGATTACTTCGGTCCCTGGGACCGGGACCTACGAGCAGTACTTC. Protein product: CASSAKMITSVPGTGTYEQYF.

A note on this clonotype: Because this beta chain is a stray read in a library intended to capture alpha chains, its abundance should not be given much weight. The chain employs TRBV2 and TRBJ2-3, with 12 bases that match TRBD2. Germline CDR1 and CDR2: SNHLY and FYNNEI. The CDR3 contains 15 residues. The V segment lost 6 bases and the J segment 4 bases; nucleotides outside the gene matches: 5. This chain's CDR3 is CASSWRTSGADTQYF. CDR3 DNA: TGTGCCAGCAGCTGGAGGACTAGCGGGGCAGATACGCAGTATTTT.

In its sample, this clonotype was seen a few times. The library was built for alpha chains, so this beta chain is an off-target read and its size means little. The chain employs TRBV4-3 and TRBJ2-3, with D hard to call. CDR3 length: 14 residues. V gave up 0 bases and J gave up 1 base, with 5 bases separating them. Germline CDR1 and CDR2: LGHNA and YSLEER. In DNA form, the CDR3 reads TGCGCCAGCAGCCAAGATCCCGGCACAGATACGCAGTATTTT. Residues: CASSQDPGTDTQYF.

To note about this clonotype: This beta chain is a stray sequence in a library constructed for alpha chains; its clone size is not meaningful. This rearrangement joins TRBV27 to TRBJ2-7, with no clear D. In germline, CDR1 is MNHEY, CDR2 SMNVEV (reference sequence). Between the trimmed V and J ends, which lost 5 bases and 6 bases, there was a span of 11 bases. This CDR3 comprises 12 residues. Here the CDR3 DNA reads TGTGCCAGCAGTATACCCCCCGGCGAGCAGTACTTC. It yields the protein CASSIPPGEQYF.

This clonotype was seen a handful of times. This beta chain appears as a stray read in a library generated for alpha chains; its size is not informative. V usage is TRBV5-1 and J usage is TRBJ2-2, with 7 positions matching TRBD1. The CDR3 has 14 amino acids. The V gene end was trimmed by 8 bases and the J gene end by 5 bases; junction bases not matched to a gene: 9. From germline, CDR1 is SGHRS and CDR2 YFSETQ. This CDR3 is CASKGQIVTGELFF. The CDR3 DNA sequence: TGCGCCAGTAAGGGACAGATAGTTACCGGGGAGCTGTTTTTT.

With regard to this clonotype: With the library built for alpha chains, this beta chain is off target and its frequency is not meaningful. The gene calls are TRBV7-6 and TRBJ2-3; D remains unclear. The CDR3 runs 14 residues. Looked up from germline, CDR1 is SGHVS and CDR2 is FNYEAQ. V lost 3 bases, J lost 0 bases, and 7 bases lay in between. The CDR3: CASSLFCSTDTQYF. The CDR3 coding sequence is TGTGCCAGCAGCTTGTTTTGTAGCACAGATACGCAGTATTTT. Variable domain in full (rest from reference TRBV7-6 and TRBJ2-3): GAGVSQSPRYKVTKRGQDVALRCDPISGHVSLYWYRQALGQGPEFLTYFNYEAQQDKSGLPNDRFSAERPEGSISTLTIQRTEQRDSAMYRCASSLFCSTDTQYFGPGTRLTVL.

This clonotype came up a few times. With the library built for alpha chains, this beta chain is off target and its frequency is not meaningful. This chain connects TRBV20-1 to TRBJ2-1; 8 bases line up with TRBD2. Germline values: CDR1 DFQATT, CDR2 SNEGSKA (reference sequence). Germline trimming cut 5 bases from V and 9 bases from J; bases unmatched to any gene: 12. This CDR3 spans 14 amino acids. The CDR3 sequence: CSASGTRGISEQFF. Written as DNA, the CDR3 is TGCAGTGCTTCCGGGACTAGAGGTATCAGTGAGCAGTTCTTC.

In regard to this clonotype: This beta chain is a stray read from a library made for alpha chains; its abundance is not meaningful. The chain links TRBV12-3 or TRBV12-4 to TRBJ2-2, with unresolved D. This CDR3 is 12 amino acids long. Trimming removed 3 bases from V and 4 bases from J, with 3 bases in between. CDR3 nucleotides: TGTGCCAGCAGTTTGGGCACCGGGGAGCTGTTTTTT. Protein: CASSLGTGELFF.

This clonotype has just a few counts. This beta chain represents an off-target read in a library built for alpha chains; its size is of limited meaning. The J gene is TRBJ2-4, the V gene TRBV28; a weak D match, TRBD2 (5 bases). Germline CDR1 MDHEN, CDR2 SYDVKM. This CDR3 spans 16 amino acids. V shed 6 bases and J shed 1 base, with 16 bases lying between them. DNA for the CDR3: TGTGCCAGCAGCCTGACTACCCCTGTCGCCAAAAACATTCAGTACTTC. Translation: CASSLTTPVAKNIQYF.

Concerning this clonotype itself: This beta chain is a stray read from a library made for alpha chains; its abundance is not meaningful. The rearrangement links TRBV6-2 or TRBV6-3 to TRBJ2-3; 7 nucleotides align to TRBD1. The CDR3 consists of 12 residues. The ends lost 6 bases at V and 5 bases at J; junction bases unmatched: 2. The germline V gene encodes CDR1 MNHEY and CDR2 SVGEGT. Here the CDR3 DNA reads TGTGCCAGCAGGACAGGGATAGATACGCAGTATTTT. Translation gives CASRTGIDTQYF.

This clonotype turned up a few times. This beta chain turned up in a library designed for alpha chains; as an off-target read, its abundance says little. The chain uses TRBV29-1 and TRBJ2-3, with a possible D match to TRBD1 (5 bases). The germline gives CDR1 SQVTM, CDR2 ANQGSEA. The CDR3 totals 12 residues. V was clipped by 8 bases and J by 6 bases, with 15 bases between them. The CDR3: CSQTAGSDTQYF. The DNA of the CDR3 is TGCAGCCAAACTGCAGGGTCCGATACGCAGTATTTT.

Notes on this clonotype: This beta chain slipped into a library made for alpha chains as a stray read, so its size is not meaningful. V and J are TRBV6-2 or TRBV6-3 and TRBJ2-7, with a possible D match to TRBD1 (7 bases). The germline V gene encodes CDR1 MNHEY and CDR2 SVGEGT. This CDR3 is 14 amino acids long. Deletions cut 6 bases from V and 4 bases from J, with 16 bases between. CDR3 DNA: TGTGCCAGCAGACCAGGGGGGCGTGAGTACGAGCAGTACTTC. It specifies CASRPGGREYEQYF.

Concerning this clonotype itself: This beta chain is off target for a library built for alpha chains, so its abundance means little. This sequence joins TRBV5-1 and TRBJ2-5; 11 bases line up with TRBD2. Germline V gene lookup returns CDR1 SGHRS and CDR2 YFSETQ. The CDR3 is 14 residues long. The V gene end was trimmed by 2 bases and the J gene end by 5 bases; junction bases not matched to a gene: 2. The CDR3 bases are TGCGCCAGCAGCTTCACTAGCGGGAGTGAGACCCAGTACTTC. This codes for CASSFTSGSETQYF.

By share, this clonotype counts as medium-sized (0.01 to 0.1%). This beta chain appears as a stray read in a library generated for alpha chains; its size is not informative. This chain's CDR3 is CASSQGQGKQYF. In DNA form, the CDR3 reads TGCGCCAGCAGCCAGGGACAGGGGAAGCAGTATTTT. The chain is built from TRBV5-1 and TRBJ2-3; the match to TRBD1 covers 10 bases. There are 12 residues in the CDR3. V trimming: 4 bases; J trimming: 11 bases; junction bases outside the gene matches: 4. Germline V gene lookup returns CDR1 SGHRS and CDR2 YFSETQ.

This clonotype showed up just a few times. The library was prepared for alpha chains; this beta chain is a stray read, so its frequency means little. The genes are TRBV29-1 and TRBJ2-7; weak D call: TRBD2 (5 bases). Trimming shortened V by 2 bases and J by 0 bases, and 14 bases separated the two germline ends. The CDR3 is 15 amino acids. Germline-derived CDR1 and CDR2 are SQVTM and ANQGSEA. The CDR3 loop is CSVELWRAPSYEQYF. The CDR3 nucleotides read TGCAGCGTTGAACTTTGGCGGGCCCCCTCCTACGAGCAGTACTTC.

This clonotype occurred a few times. This beta chain turned up in a library designed for alpha chains; as an off-target read, its abundance says little. The chain recombines TRBV18 with TRBJ2-7; D possibly corresponds to TRBD1 (5 bases). CDR3 length: 16 amino acids. In germline, CDR1 is KGHSH, CDR2 LQKENI. V lost 3 bases, J lost 6 bases, and 21 bases lay in between. For the CDR3, the DNA is TGTGCCAGCTCACCGGGGCAGGGTCTCCCTCCGGGCGAGCAGTACTTC. It is translated as CASSPGQGLPPGEQYF.

On this clonotype: The library was designed around alpha chains, so this beta chain is a stray read whose abundance carries little weight. The chain recombines TRBV11-1 with TRBJ2-1; TRBD2 aligns across 7 bases. The junction had 13 bases not matched to a gene; V was cut back by 5 bases and J by 6 bases. CDR3 size: 16 residues. Per the germline V gene, CDR1 is SGHAT and CDR2 is FQDESV (reference sequence). CDR3 sequence: CASSPGVGGPFNEQFF. In DNA form, the CDR3 reads TGTGCCAGCAGCCCGGGGGTGGGAGGGCCTTTCAATGAGCAGTTCTTC. The full variable domain, with the rest looked up from reference TRBV11-1 and TRBJ2-1, is EAEVAQSPRYKITEKSQAVAFWCDPISGHATLYWYRQILGQGPELLVQFQDESVVDDSQLPKDRFSAERLKGVDSTLKIQPAELGDSAMYLCASSPGVGGPFNEQFFGPGTRLTVL.

By its share, this clonotype is medium-sized. With the library built for alpha chains, this beta chain is off target and its frequency is not meaningful. This sequence joins TRBV11-2 and TRBJ2-4; possibly TRBD1 or TRBD2 for D (6 bases each). V shed 5 bases and J shed 8 bases, with 10 bases lying between them. Germline CDR1 is SGHAT and CDR2 is FQNNGV. CDR3 length equals 12 residues. CDR3 in DNA: TGTGCCAGCAGCAGGGGGGAACACATTCAGTACTTC. Translation: CASSRGEHIQYF.

Details on this clonotype: The library was prepared for alpha chains; this beta chain is a stray read, so its frequency means little. This chain uses TRBV11-1 with TRBJ2-2, with D perhaps TRBD1 or TRBD2 (5 bases each). Trimming pared 2 bases from V and 2 bases from J, leaving 6 bases between. The length of the CDR3 is 14 residues. Germline values: CDR1 SGHAT, CDR2 FQDESV (reference sequence). This CDR3 reads CASSLWDNTGELFF. CDR3 nucleotide sequence: TGTGCCAGCAGCTTATGGGACAACACCGGGGAGCTGTTTTTT. The whole variable domain, remainder taken from reference TRBV11-1 and TRBJ2-2, is EAEVAQSPRYKITEKSQAVAFWCDPISGHATLYWYRQILGQGPELLVQFQDESVVDDSQLPKDRFSAERLKGVDSTLKIQPAELGDSAMYLCASSLWDNTGELFFGEGSRLTVL.

This clonotype was detected only a few times. This beta chain is a stray read from a library made for alpha chains; its abundance is not meaningful. V is TRBV7-8 and J is TRBJ2-1, with TRBD2 matching 8 bases. Germline CDR1 and CDR2: SGHVS and FQNEAQ. This CDR3 has 17 residues. Germline trimming cut 4 bases from V and 3 bases from J; bases unmatched to any gene: 11. DNA of the CDR3: TGTGCCAGCAGCTCTGGTTCTGGCGGGAGGTTCTACAATGAGCAGTTCTTC. This gives the protein CASSSGSGGRFYNEQFF.

Sample share makes this clonotype medium-sized. The library was designed around alpha chains, so this beta chain is a stray read whose abundance carries little weight. The CDR3: CSASSTSGRRYEQYF. CDR3 coding DNA: TGCAGTGCTAGCTCCACTAGCGGGAGAAGGTACGAGCAGTACTTC. This sequence joins TRBV20-1 and TRBJ2-7, with TRBD2 identical over 11 bases. J lost 4 bases, V lost 3 bases, and 8 bases had no gene match. This CDR3 has 15 residues. Germline V gene sequence: CDR1 DFQATT, CDR2 SNEGSKA (reference sequence).

With respect to this clonotype: A library prepared for alpha chains yielded this beta chain as an off-target read; its size is of little meaning. V gene TRBV5-8 combines with J gene TRBJ2-1; D is ambiguous. The CDR3 consists of 13 residues. The V gene lost 2 bases and the J gene lost 4 bases, with 7 bases spanning the gap. Germline CDR1 SGHTS, CDR2 YDEGEE. The CDR3 is CASSLIPYNEQFF. CDR3 nucleotide sequence: TGTGCCAGCAGCTTAATTCCATACAATGAGCAGTTCTTC. Using reference TRBV5-8 and TRBJ2-1 for the parts outside the CDR3, the full variable domain is EAGVTQSPTHLIKTRGQQATLRCSPISGHTSVYWYQQALGLGLQFLLWYDEGEERNRGNFPPRFSGRQFPNYSSELNVNALELEDSALYLCASSLIPYNEQFFGPGTRLTVL.

With regard to this clonotype: This beta chain represents an off-target read in a library built for alpha chains; its size is of limited meaning. The chain recombines TRBV18 with TRBJ2-1; 8 bases are a match to TRBD2. Germline V lookup: CDR1 KGHSH, CDR2 LQKENI. This CDR3 region has 15 residues. The junction had 7 bases not matched to a gene; V was cut back by 3 bases and J by 6 bases. This CDR3 is CASSPTSGGVNEQFF. CDR3 in DNA: TGTGCCAGCTCACCCACTAGCGGCGGCGTCAATGAGCAGTTCTTC.

Concerning this clonotype: The library was built for alpha chains, so this beta chain is an off-target read and its size means little. The chain uses TRBV24-1 and TRBJ2-5; D is undetermined. From germline, CDR1 is KGHDR and CDR2 SFDVKD. Deletions cut 2 bases from V and 10 bases from J, with 7 bases between. The CDR3 totals 11 residues. CDR3: CATSDYDIQYF. DNA of the CDR3: TGTGCCACCAGTGATTATGACATCCAGTACTTC.

This clonotype turned up a few times. This beta chain is an unintended read in a library built for alpha chains; its size means little. The chain recombines TRBV6-2 or TRBV6-3 with TRBJ1-5; no definite D call. With 5 bases removed from V and 3 bases from J, the gap between germline ends came to 11 bases. The CDR3 totals 14 residues. CDR1 is MNHEY and CDR2 is SVGEGT in the germline V gene. The CDR3 sequence is CASSMGNLNQPQHF. CDR3 bases: TGTGCCAGCAGTATGGGGAACCTCAATCAGCCCCAGCATTTT.

Turning to this clonotype: Since it is a stray read in a library aimed at alpha chains, this beta chain has a size that is not meaningful. J is TRBJ2-2 and V is TRBV12-3 or TRBV12-4; 9 nucleotides align to TRBD1. This CDR3 is built from 17 residues. V dropped 6 bases and J dropped 1; count of bases not matched to a gene: 9. In DNA, the CDR3 is TGTGCCAGCAGCCCTTGGACAGGGGTTAGGAACACCGGGGAGCTGTTTTTT. It is translated as CASSPWTGVRNTGELFF.

To note about this clonotype: Because this beta chain is a stray read in a library intended to capture alpha chains, its abundance should not be given much weight. The chain has TRBV24-1 and TRBJ2-3; 16 nucleotides align to TRBD2. V gave up 7 bases and J gave up 6 bases; unmatched junction bases: 12. The CDR3 extends over 18 amino acids. CDR1 and CDR2 from the germline V gene are KGHDR and SFDVKD. The CDR3 is CATSGTSGRAVASDTQYF. CDR3 DNA sequence: TGTGCCACCAGCGGGACTAGCGGGAGGGCCGTGGCGTCCGATACGCAGTATTTT.

This clonotype is a singleton in its sample. This beta chain slipped into a library made for alpha chains as a stray read, so its size is not meaningful. The chain has TRBV10-3 and TRBJ2-5, with 10 bases fitting TRBD2. Germline values: CDR1 ENHRY, CDR2 SYGVKD. V shed 3 bases, J shed 5 bases, and the junction held 6 bases outside the gene matches. This CDR3 is built from 15 residues. The CDR3 bases are TGTGCCATCAGTGACCAGTTAGCGGGAGGTGAGACCCAGTACTTC. Amino acid sequence: CAISDQLAGGETQYF.

This clonotype was seen a few times. The library was prepared for alpha chains; this beta chain is a stray read, so its frequency means little. This chain uses TRBV18 with TRBJ2-6; possible D gene TRBD1, 5 bases. This CDR3 contains 13 residues. CDR1 is KGHSH and CDR2 is LQKENI in the germline V gene. V lost 2 bases and J lost 9, with 8 bases in between. The CDR3 spells CASSPDRNNVLTF. As DNA, the CDR3 is TGTGCCAGCTCACCAGACAGAAACAACGTCCTGACTTTC.

This clonotype was picked up a small number of times. At one end the junction does not follow the germline gene, possibly because of a read error. This beta chain slipped into a library made for alpha chains as a stray read, so its size is not meaningful. The chain combines TRBV7-7 with TRBJ2-3, with unresolved D. Per germline, CDR1 SSHAT and CDR2 FNYEAQ (reference sequence). The CDR3 has 13 residues. The CDR3 region has the DNA TGTGCTAGCAGCTCACCCGGCACAGATACGCAGTATTTT. It specifies CASSSPGTDTQYF.